This is a list of T cell receptor beta chains from one sample in a study of blood T cell repertoires in COVID-19. The protocol was immunoSEQ multiplex PCR, while the TCRdb copy is restricted to in-frame clones and leaves out a portion. The profile shows some 390,000 clones, about nine tenths of them singletons. Material: PBMCs or T cells enriched from blood (not recorded which). The receptors here all came from a woman aged 30 to 39 who had recovered from COVID-19. Each CDR3 is given with its conserved first and last residue. D genes are given only for firm matches. Expanded clones get a size class; other rows say once, few or many, or leave the size out.

>TRBD2|13|few|TRBV29-1|TRBJ2-2
TGCAGCGTAGCCAGTAGCGGGACCGGGGAGCTGTTTTTT
CSVASSGTGELFF
>TRBD2|15|NA|TRBV19|TRBJ2-2
TGTGCAAGTAGGACTAGCGGGACGAACACCGGGGAGCTGTTTTTT
CASRTSGTNTGELFF
>TRBD1|16|NA|TRBV5-1|TRBJ2-2
TGCGCCAGCTGCCACCGACAGGGGTGGGACACCGGGGAGCTGTTTTTT
CASCHRQGWDTGELFF
>TRBD2|15|NA|TRBV19|TRBJ2-7
TGTGCCAGTAGTATTCCGGGACTACTTTCCTACGAGCAGTACTTC
CASSIPGLLSYEQYF
>TRBD2|16|NA|TRBV28|TRBJ2-7
TGTGCCAGCAGACATAAAGGACTAGCGGGCCGCTACGAGCAGTACTTC
CASRHKGLAGRYEQYF
>TRBD1|12|NA|TRBV10-3|TRBJ1-6
TGTGCCATCAGAGGACAGGGATCACCCCTCCACTTT
CAIRGQGSPLHF
>NA|14|NA|TRBV5-1|TRBJ2-1
TGCGCCAGCAGCTTCCGGGACTCCTACAATGAGCAGTTCTTC
CASSFRDSYNEQFF
>NA|13|NA|TRBV20-1|TRBJ2-1
TGCAGTGCTAGTTCATGGGGGGACAATGAGCAGTTCTTC
CSASSWGDNEQFF
>TRBD1|15|few|TRBV11-2|TRBJ1-6
TGTGCCAGCAGCACCGGACAGGGTGGGGGATCACCCCTCCACTTT
CASSTGQGGGSPLHF
>NA|17|NA|TRBV7-2|TRBJ2-2
TGTGCCAGCAGCTTAGAAGCGCAGGGCCCTTACACCGGGGAGCTGTTTTTT
CASSLEAQGPYTGELFF
>NA|14|once|TRBV3-1/TRBV3-2|TRBJ2-7
TGTGCCAGCAGCCAAAAAGGGGGACGTGGCGAGCAGTACTTC
CASSQKGGRGEQYF
>NA|16|NA|TRBV9|TRBJ1-6
TGTGCCAGCAGCCCGCGGACAGTCCAAGAGGGTTCACCCCTCCACTTT
CASSPRTVQEGSPLHF
>NA|17|NA|TRBV6-2/TRBV6-3|TRBJ2-2
TGTGCCAGCAGCCCCCACGGGGGGCGGGGGTGGGCCGGGGAGCTGTTTTTT
CASSPHGGRGWAGELFF
>NA|14|NA|TRBV6-5|TRBJ2-7
TGTGCCAGCAGTTACTCCGTCCCGTCGGGGGAGCAGTACTTC
CASSYSVPSGEQYF
>TRBD1|15|NA|TRBV18|TRBJ2-1
TGTGCCAGCTCACCGGACAGGGGATCCTACAATGAGCAGTTCTTC
CASSPDRGSYNEQFF
>NA|16|NA|TRBV4-1|TRBJ1-3
TGCGCCAGCAGCCAAGTATTAGCAGGTGCGAGGGACACCATATATTTT
CASSQVLAGARDTIYF
>NA|15|NA|TRBV9|TRBJ2-3
TGTGCCAGCAGCGTAGATGGCGGAAGCACAGATACGCAGTATTTT
CASSVDGGSTDTQYF
>NA|12|NA|TRBV6-5|TRBJ2-7
TGTGCCAGCAGGACAGTAAGCTACGAGCAGTACTTC
CASRTVSYEQYF
>NA|16|NA|TRBV4-3|TRBJ1-5
TGCGCCAGCAGCCAGCGATGGCAGGTTAGCAATCAGCCCCAGCATTTT
CASSQRWQVSNQPQHF
>TRBD2|16|few|TRBV28|TRBJ2-1
TGTGCCAGCAGTTTGCCGACTAGCGGGAGGGGCTATGAGCAGTTCTTC
CASSLPTSGRGYEQFF
>TRBD1|15|NA|TRBV3-1/TRBV3-2|TRBJ1-1
TGTGCCAGCAGCGCCTGGGACAGACTGAACACTGAAGCTTTCTTT
CASSAWDRLNTEAFF
>TRBD1|12|NA|TRBV5-5|TRBJ2-2
TGTGCCAGCAGCGACAGGGCAGGGGAGCTGTTTTTT
CASSDRAGELFF
>NA|16|few|TRBV11-2|TRBJ1-1
TGTGCCAGCAGCATAGGATCGGGGGGTTCCTACACTGAAGCTTTCTTT
CASSIGSGGSYTEAFF
>NA|13|NA|TRBV7-9|TRBJ1-2
TGTGCCAGCAGCATTCAGGGAAACTATGGCTACACCTTC
CASSIQGNYGYTF
>TRBD1|14|NA|TRBV6-1|TRBJ2-5
TGTGCCAGCAGTGAAGGGGACAGTCAAGAGACCCAGTACTTC
CASSEGDSQETQYF
>NA|16|NA|TRBV19|TRBJ1-6
TGTGCCAGTAGTATATCAGGGAACTCGATAGGATCACCCCTCCACTTT
CASSISGNSIGSPLHF
>TRBD2|17|NA|TRBV18|TRBJ2-7
TGTGCCAGCTCACCACCGGTGAAGCTAGCGGGAATCTACGAGCAGTACTTC
CASSPPVKLAGIYEQYF
>NA|12|NA|TRBV30|TRBJ2-1
TGTGCCTGGGGGGACTTCTACAATGAGCAGTTCTTC
CAWGDFYNEQFF
>NA|16|NA|TRBV18|TRBJ2-1
TGTGCCAGCTCACCCCGAGCGGGTGGAATTACCGATGAGCAGTTCTTC
CASSPRAGGITDEQFF
>NA|15|NA|TRBV5-4|TRBJ1-2
TGTGCCAGCAGCCTCCTGAAAGGGGCCGGGTATGGCTACACCTTC
CASSLLKGAGYGYTF
>NA|13|NA|TRBV19|TRBJ1-2
TGTGCCAGTAGACTTAACCTCAACTATGGCTACACCTTC
CASRLNLNYGYTF
>TRBD1|14|NA|TRBV5-1|TRBJ2-2
TGCGCCAGCGGAGGACAGGGAAACACCGGGGAGCTGTTTTTT
CASGGQGNTGELFF
>TRBD1|13|NA|TRBV30|TRBJ1-2
TGTGCCTGGAGCGGGACAGGGGGCTATGGCTACACCTTC
CAWSGTGGYGYTF
>NA|13|NA|TRBV7-2|TRBJ1-5
TGTGCCAGCAGCTTAGGGGGGGAACAGCCCCAGCATTTT
CASSLGGEQPQHF
>NA|11|NA|TRBV28|TRBJ1-5
TGTGCCAGCAGTTCAGTGTCCCGACAGCATTTT
CASSSVSRQHF
>TRBD2|16|NA|TRBV7-2|TRBJ2-1
TGTGCCAGCAGCTTAAGTGGTGGTAGCGGGTACAATGAGCAGTTCTTC
CASSLSGGSGYNEQFF
>NA|15|NA|TRBV9|TRBJ1-4
TGTGCCAGCAGCAAACAGGGATCAACTAATGAAAAACTGTTTTTT
CASSKQGSTNEKLFF